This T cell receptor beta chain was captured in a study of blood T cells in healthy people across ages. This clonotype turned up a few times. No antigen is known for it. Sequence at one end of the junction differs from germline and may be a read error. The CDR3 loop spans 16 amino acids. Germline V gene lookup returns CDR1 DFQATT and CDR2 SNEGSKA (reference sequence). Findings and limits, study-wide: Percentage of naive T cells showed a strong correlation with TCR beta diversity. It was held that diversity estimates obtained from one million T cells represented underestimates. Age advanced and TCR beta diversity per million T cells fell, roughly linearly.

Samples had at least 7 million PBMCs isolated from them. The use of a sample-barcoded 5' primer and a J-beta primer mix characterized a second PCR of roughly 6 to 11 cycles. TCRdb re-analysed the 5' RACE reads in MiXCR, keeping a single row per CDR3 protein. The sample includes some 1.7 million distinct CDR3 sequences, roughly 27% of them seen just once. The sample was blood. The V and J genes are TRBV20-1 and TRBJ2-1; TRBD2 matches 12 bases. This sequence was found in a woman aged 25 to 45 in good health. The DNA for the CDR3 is TGCAGTGCTAGAGATCCTACTAGCGGGAGGTACAGTGAGCAGTTCTTC. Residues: CSARDPTSGRYSEQFF.